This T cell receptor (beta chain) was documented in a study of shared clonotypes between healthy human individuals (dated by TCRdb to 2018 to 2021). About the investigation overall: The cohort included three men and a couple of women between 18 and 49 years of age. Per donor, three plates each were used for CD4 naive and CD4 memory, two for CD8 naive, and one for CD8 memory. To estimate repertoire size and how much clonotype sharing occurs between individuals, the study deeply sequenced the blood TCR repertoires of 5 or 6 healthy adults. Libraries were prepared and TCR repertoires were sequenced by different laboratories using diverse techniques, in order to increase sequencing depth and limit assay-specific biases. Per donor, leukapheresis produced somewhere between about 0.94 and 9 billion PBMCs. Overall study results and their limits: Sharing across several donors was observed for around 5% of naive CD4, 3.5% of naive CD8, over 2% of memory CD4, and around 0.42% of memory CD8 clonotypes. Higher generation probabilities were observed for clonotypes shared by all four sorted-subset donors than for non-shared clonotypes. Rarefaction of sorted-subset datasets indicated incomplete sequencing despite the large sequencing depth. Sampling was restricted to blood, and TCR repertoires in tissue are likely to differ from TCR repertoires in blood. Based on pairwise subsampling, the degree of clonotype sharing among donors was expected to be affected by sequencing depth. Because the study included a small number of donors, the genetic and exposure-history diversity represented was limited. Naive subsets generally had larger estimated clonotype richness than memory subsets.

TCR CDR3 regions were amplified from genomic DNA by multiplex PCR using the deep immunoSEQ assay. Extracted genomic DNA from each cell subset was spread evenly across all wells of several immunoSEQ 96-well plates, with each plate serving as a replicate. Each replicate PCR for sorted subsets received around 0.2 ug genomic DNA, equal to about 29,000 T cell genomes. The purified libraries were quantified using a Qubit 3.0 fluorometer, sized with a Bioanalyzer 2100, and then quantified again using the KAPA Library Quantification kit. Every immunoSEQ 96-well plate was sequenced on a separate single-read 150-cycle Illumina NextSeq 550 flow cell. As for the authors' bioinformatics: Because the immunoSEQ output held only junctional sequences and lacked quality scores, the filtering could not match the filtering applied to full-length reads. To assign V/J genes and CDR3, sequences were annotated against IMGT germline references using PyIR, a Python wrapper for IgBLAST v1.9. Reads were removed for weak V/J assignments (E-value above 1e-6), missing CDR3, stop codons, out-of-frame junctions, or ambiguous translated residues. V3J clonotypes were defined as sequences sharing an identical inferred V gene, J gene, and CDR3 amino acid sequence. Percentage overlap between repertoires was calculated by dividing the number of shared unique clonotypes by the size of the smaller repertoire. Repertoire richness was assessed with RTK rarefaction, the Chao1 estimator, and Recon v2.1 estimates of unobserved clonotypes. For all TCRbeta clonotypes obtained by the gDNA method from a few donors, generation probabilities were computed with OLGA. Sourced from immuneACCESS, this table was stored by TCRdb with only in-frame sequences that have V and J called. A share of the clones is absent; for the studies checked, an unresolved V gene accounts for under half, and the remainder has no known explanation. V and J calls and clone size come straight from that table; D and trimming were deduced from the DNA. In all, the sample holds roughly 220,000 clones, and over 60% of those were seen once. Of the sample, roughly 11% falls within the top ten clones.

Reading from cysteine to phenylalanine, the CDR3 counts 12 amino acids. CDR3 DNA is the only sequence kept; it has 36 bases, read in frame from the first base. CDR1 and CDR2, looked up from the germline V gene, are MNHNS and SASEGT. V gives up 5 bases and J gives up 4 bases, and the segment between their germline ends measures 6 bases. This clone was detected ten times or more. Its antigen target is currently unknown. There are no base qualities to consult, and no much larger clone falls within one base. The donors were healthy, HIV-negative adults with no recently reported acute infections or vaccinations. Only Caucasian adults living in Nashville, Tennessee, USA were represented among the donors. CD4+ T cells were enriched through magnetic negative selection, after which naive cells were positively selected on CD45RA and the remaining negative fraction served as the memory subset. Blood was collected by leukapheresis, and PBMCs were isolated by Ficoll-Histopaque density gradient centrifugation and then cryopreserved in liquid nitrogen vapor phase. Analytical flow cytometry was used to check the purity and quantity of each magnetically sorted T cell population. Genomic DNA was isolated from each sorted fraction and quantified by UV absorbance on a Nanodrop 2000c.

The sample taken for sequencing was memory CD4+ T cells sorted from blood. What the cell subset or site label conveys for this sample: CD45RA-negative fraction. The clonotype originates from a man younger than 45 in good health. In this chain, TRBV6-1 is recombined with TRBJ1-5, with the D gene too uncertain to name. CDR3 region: CASSLNNQPQHF. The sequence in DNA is TGTGCCAGCAGTTTGAATAATCAGCCCCAGCATTTT.